Listed below are T cell receptor beta chains from one sample, sequenced in a study of cytomegalovirus exposure and HLA in healthy donors. Produced via immunoSEQ multiplex PCR; TCRdb's table is partial and in-frame only. The sample carries about 180,000 clones, roughly 85% recorded once. Material for sequencing was PBMCs. The receptors come from a woman aged 40 to 55 in good health and CMV-seronegative. The CDR3 runs from the conserved cysteine through the conserved F or W. D genes are given only for firm matches. Clone size is not always given. Where it is, it says once, few, many or a class for expanded clones.

clone size	D gene	V gene	J gene	CDR3 length	CDR3 DNA	CDR3 protein
NA	NA	TRBV5-1	TRBJ2-7	15	TGCGCCAGCAGCCCCATCACAGGGAACCCCCTCGAGCAGTACTTC	CASSPITGNPLEQYF
few	TRBD1	TRBV6-6	TRBJ2-3	16	TGTGCCAGCAGTTACTCGTCCAGGGGGTGGGCAGATACGCAGTATTTT	CASSYSSRGWADTQYF
NA	NA	TRBV28	TRBJ2-7	15	TGTGCCAGCACCACTTTTGTGGACAGCCACTACGAGCAGTACTTC	CASTTFVDSHYEQYF
NA	NA	TRBV6-1	TRBJ1-2	10	TGTGCCACCTCCGTCTATGGCTACACCTTC	CATSVYGYTF
NA	NA	TRBV6-1	TRBJ1-2	12	TGTGCCAGCAATATGGGGGGGTATGGCTACACCTTC	CASNMGGYGYTF
NA	NA	TRBV21-1	TRBJ2-7	17	TGTGCCAGCAGCAAAGCGCTCGGGGGTCCCTTTATCTACGAGCAGTACTTC	CASSKALGGPFIYEQYF
NA	TRBD2	TRBV19	TRBJ2-1	14	TGTGCCAGTAGTACTTTTGGACTAGAAGGGTTTCAGTTCTTC	CASSTFGLEGFQFF
NA	NA	TRBV7-2	TRBJ1-5	15	TGTGCCAGCAGCAAAACCGATGGCCCTAATCAGCCCCAGCATTTT	CASSKTDGPNQPQHF
NA	TRBD1	TRBV28	TRBJ1-2	13	TGTGCCAGCAGTCTAATGGACAGGGACGGCTACACCTTC	CASSLMDRDGYTF
NA	NA	TRBV27	TRBJ1-1	15	TGTGCCAGCAGTTTAAGGGCAGGGGAGGGCACTGAAGCTTTCTTT	CASSLRAGEGTEAFF
NA	NA	TRBV14	TRBJ1-1	14	TGTGCCAGCAGTCTCCGCGGGGGGTACACTGAAGCTTTCTTT	CASSLRGGYTEAFF
once	NA	TRBV10-3	TRBJ1-1	15	TGTGCCATCAGTGAGTCGAGAGTTATGAACACTGAAGCTTTCTTT	CAISESRVMNTEAFF
NA	NA	TRBV5-6	TRBJ2-7	16	TGTGCCAGCAGCTCCCTCGATAGGCTCACCTCTAGGGAGCAGTACTTC	CASSSLDRLTSREQYF
NA	TRBD2	TRBV9	TRBJ2-3	18	TGTGCCAGCAGCGTACAACTAGCGGGAGGAAGTAGCACAGATACGCAGTATTTT	CASSVQLAGGSSTDTQYF
NA	NA	TRBV27	TRBJ2-7	13	TGTGCCAGCAGCCGCGGGACAGCCTACGAGCAGTACTTC	CASSRGTAYEQYF
NA	NA	TRBV4-3	TRBJ2-5	16	TGCGCCAGCAGCCAAGGGGTAGGCCAGGGCGAAGAGACCCAGTACTTC	CASSQGVGQGEETQYF
NA	TRBD2	TRBV6-5	TRBJ2-5	15	TGTGCCAGCAGTTACATGGGCGGGAGGGGACAGACCCAGTACTTC	CASSYMGGRGQTQYF
NA	NA	TRBV7-8	TRBJ2-5	15	TGTGCCAGCAGCTTAGGACAGGAGCTACAAGAGACCCAGTACTTC	CASSLGQELQETQYF
NA	NA	TRBV7-9	TRBJ2-1	12	TGTGCCAGCAGCTCTCTCAGCAATGAGCAGTTCTTC	CASSSLSNEQFF
once	TRBD1	TRBV7-9	TRBJ1-5	16	TGTGCCAGCAGCCATAAGGGACAGATCAGCAATCAGCCCCAGCATTTT	CASSHKGQISNQPQHF
NA	NA	TRBV6-1	TRBJ2-3	15	TGTGCCAGCAGCAACGGGGGGCTAGCCTTTGATACGCAGTATTTT	CASSNGGLAFDTQYF
NA	TRBD1	TRBV7-9	TRBJ2-3	15	TGTGCCAGCAGCTCTTGGACAGGGCTCACAGATACGCAGTATTTT	CASSSWTGLTDTQYF
NA	NA	TRBV9	TRBJ2-5	12	TGTGCCAGCAGCGTAGATCGAGAGACCCAGTACTTC	CASSVDRETQYF
few	NA	TRBV4-3	TRBJ1-1	17	TGCGCCAGCAGCCAAGATGAGGTGGGCAGGGCGAGCACTGAAGCTTTCTTT	CASSQDEVGRASTEAFF
NA	TRBD1	TRBV2	TRBJ2-1	13	TGTGCCAGCAGTACCGAGACAGGGCACGAGCAGTTCTTC	CASSTETGHEQFF
NA	TRBD1	TRBV25-1	TRBJ1-2	15	TGTGCCAGCAGTGAATTCAGGGGGCTAGACTATGGCTACACCTTC	CASSEFRGLDYGYTF
NA	TRBD1	TRBV9	TRBJ1-1	19	TGTGCCAGCAGCCCAGAGCAGGGGGCGAGTAACGAAAGGAACACTGAAGCTTTCTTT	CASSPEQGASNERNTEAFF
few	NA	TRBV30	TRBJ1-4	15	TGTGCCTGGAGAGCTACAGGCGGGAGTAATGAAAAACTGTTTTTT	CAWRATGGSNEKLFF
NA	TRBD1	TRBV28	TRBJ1-1	12	TGTGCCAGTTTCAACAGGGGCACTGAAGCTTTCTTT	CASFNRGTEAFF
NA	NA	TRBV19	TRBJ2-1	13	TGTGCCAGTAGTAGAGGGAGGCACAATGAGCAGTTCTTC	CASSRGRHNEQFF
NA	NA	TRBV6-5	TRBJ2-3	16	TGTGCCAGCAGTTCCTTACTAGCCGGGCTAGCAGATACGCAGTATTTT	CASSSLLAGLADTQYF
NA	TRBD2	TRBV2	TRBJ2-3	18	TGTGCCAGCAGAGAGACTAGCGGGGGGGGAAGATACACAGATACGCAGTATTTT	CASRETSGGGRYTDTQYF
NA	NA	TRBV7-8	TRBJ1-3	19	TGTGCCAGCAGCGGCCGTGGGGAGGGGGGGGCGAACTCTGGAAACACCATATATTTT	CASSGRGEGGANSGNTIYF
NA	NA	TRBV10-1	TRBJ2-1	13	TGCGCCAGCAGTGATGGGCATGGGAATGAGCAGTTCTTC	CASSDGHGNEQFF
NA	NA	TRBV28	TRBJ2-7	12	TGTGCCAGCACCTCTCCCCTTTTTGAGCAGTACTTC	CASTSPLFEQYF
NA	TRBD1	TRBV6-1	TRBJ1-2	15	TGTGCCAGCAGGGGACAGGGATCGGGGAACTATGGCTACACCTTC	CASRGQGSGNYGYTF
NA	NA	TRBV7-2	TRBJ2-7	13	TGTGCCAGCAGCATCGGGGGGCCCTACGAGCAGTACTTC	CASSIGGPYEQYF
NA	TRBD1	TRBV11-2	TRBJ2-7	14	TGTGCCAGCAGCTCCACAGGGGGCGTTTACGAGCAGTACTTC	CASSSTGGVYEQYF
few	TRBD1	TRBV5-6	TRBJ2-1	15	TGTGCCAGCAGCTTTCCGGGACAGGGTTACAATGAGCAGTTCTTC	CASSFPGQGYNEQFF
NA	NA	TRBV27	TRBJ2-5	16	TGTGCCAGCAGTTTGGGGCCCCACAGGGTAAAAGAGACCCAGTACTTC	CASSLGPHRVKETQYF
NA	TRBD1	TRBV5-1	TRBJ2-7	13	TGCGCCAGCAGCAGGGACAGAGCCTACGAGCAGTACTTC	CASSRDRAYEQYF
once	TRBD1	TRBV29-1	TRBJ2-3	14	TGCAGCGGTTCAACAGGGGGCATAACAGATACGCAGTATTTT	CSGSTGGITDTQYF